Listed below are T cell receptor beta chains from one sample, sequenced in a study of OX40 agonist ivuxolimab in advanced cancers. Here immunoSEQ multiplex PCR was the method, and the copy in TCRdb shows in-frame clones only, minus some. Found here are 97,000 or so clones, 90% of them singletons; the top ten hold under 0.2%. This material consisted of CD4+ or CD8+ T cells sorted from blood, taken in a trial of the OX40 agonist ivuxolimab. These receptors all come from an adult with an advanced solid tumor such as melanoma, head and neck, liver or kidney cancer. Each CDR3 is given with its conserved first and last residue. D genes are given only for firm matches. Expanded clones get a size class; other rows say once, few or many, or leave the size out.

clone_size | j_call | d_call | v_call | cdr3_aa | cdr3_nt
. | TRBJ2-7 | . | TRBV28 | CASSLSGSSYEQYF | TGTGCCAGCAGTTTGTCGGGGAGCTCCTACGAGCAGTACTTC
. | TRBJ2-3 | TRBD2 | TRBV7-9 | CASSPLDWTSGTADTQYF | TGTGCCAGCAGCCCCTTGGATTGGACTAGCGGGACCGCAGATACGCAGTATTTT
. | TRBJ1-2 | TRBD1 | TRBV13 | CASSVLWTGVYGYTF | TGTGCCAGCAGCGTTCTATGGACAGGCGTTTATGGCTACACCTTC
. | TRBJ2-3 | TRBD2 | TRBV6-1 | CASSEGTGGVTDTQYF | TGTGCCAGCAGTGAAGGGACGGGGGGGGTAACAGATACGCAGTATTTT
. | TRBJ1-5 | . | TRBV15 | CATSQGLGNQPQHF | TGTGCCACCAGCCAGGGTCTAGGGAATCAGCCCCAGCATTTT
. | TRBJ2-2 | . | TRBV6-5 | CASSPLPVTGELFF | TGTGCCAGCAGTCCCCTTCCCGTAACCGGGGAGCTGTTTTTT
few | TRBJ2-2 | . | TRBV2 | CASSVRGVDTGELFF | TGTGCCAGCAGTGTTAGGGGGGTGGACACCGGGGAGCTGTTTTTT
. | TRBJ2-7 | TRBD2 | TRBV30 | CAQRLAGGNYEQYF | TGTGCGCAAAGACTAGCGGGGGGCAACTACGAGCAGTACTTC
. | TRBJ2-1 | . | TRBV7-8 | CASSLVGSNVQFF | TGTGCCAGCAGCTTAGTGGGGTCGAACGTGCAGTTCTTC
few | TRBJ2-2 | TRBD1 | TRBV7-8 | CASSWTGAPGELFF | TGTGCCAGCAGCTGGACAGGGGCCCCCGGGGAGCTGTTTTTT
. | TRBJ2-3 | . | TRBV5-1 | CASSLGWTPTDTQYF | TGCGCCAGCAGCTTGGGCTGGACACCAACAGATACGCAGTATTTT
. | TRBJ1-2 | . | TRBV11-2 | CASSLDRGYGYTF | TGTGCCAGCAGCTTAGACAGGGGTTATGGCTACACCTTC
. | TRBJ1-2 | TRBD1 | TRBV25-1 | CASQHPTGANYGYTF | TGTGCCAGTCAACATCCGACAGGGGCTAACTATGGCTACACCTTC
. | TRBJ2-5 | TRBD1 | TRBV5-1 | CASSLYGTAYQETQYF | TGCGCCAGCAGCCTATACGGGACAGCGTACCAAGAGACCCAGTACTTC
once | TRBJ1-2 | TRBD1 | TRBV25-1 | CASSETGGHGGYTF | TGTGCCAGCAGTGAAACAGGGGGCCACGGTGGCTACACCTTC
. | TRBJ2-2 | TRBD2 | TRBV5-4 | CASSLTSGGWDGELFF | TGTGCCAGCAGCTTGACCAGCGGGGGCTGGGACGGGGAGCTGTTTTTT
few | TRBJ1-1 | . | TRBV5-1 | CASSLTEMNTEAFF | TGCGCCAGCAGCCTGACAGAGATGAACACTGAAGCTTTCTTT
. | TRBJ2-7 | . | TRBV6-1 | CASSEIGRANSGYEQYF | TGTGCCAGCAGTGAAATCGGGCGGGCCAATTCAGGCTACGAGCAGTACTTC
. | TRBJ2-4 | TRBD2 | TRBV27 | CASREGLAGVGGNIQYF | TGTGCCAGCAGAGAGGGACTAGCGGGAGTGGGTGGCAACATTCAGTACTTC
once | TRBJ2-5 | . | TRBV5-1 | CASSLDYRVQETQYF | TGCGCCAGCAGCTTGGATTACAGGGTCCAAGAGACCCAGTACTTC
. | TRBJ1-5 | . | TRBV7-9 | CASSIDYQPQHF | TGTGCCAGCAGCATAGACTACCAGCCCCAGCATTTT
. | TRBJ1-4 | . | TRBV5-4 | CASSLGASPNEKLFF | TGTGCCAGCAGCTTGGGTGCGTCCCCAAATGAAAAACTGTTTTTT
. | TRBJ2-7 | . | TRBV5-4 | CASSPDTFSSYEQYF | TGTGCCAGCAGCCCGGACACCTTCAGCTCCTACGAGCAGTACTTC
. | TRBJ1-5 | . | TRBV2 | CASSRDKATNQPQHF | TGTGCCAGCAGTCGCGACAAGGCCACCAATCAGCCCCAGCATTTT
once | TRBJ1-4 | . | TRBV6-5 | CASSSHEGSVLFF | TGTGCCAGCAGTTCCCACGAGGGATCTGTACTGTTTTTT
. | TRBJ1-2 | . | TRBV19 | CASGDYGYTF | TGTGCCAGTGGAGACTATGGCTACACCTTC
. | TRBJ1-5 | TRBD1 | TRBV7-8 | CASSLDRGRQPQHF | TGTGCCAGCAGCTTGGACAGGGGTAGACAGCCCCAGCATTTT
once | TRBJ2-2 | . | TRBV5-3 | CARSFRGTNTGELFF | TGTGCCAGAAGCTTCAGGGGAACGAACACCGGGGAGCTGTTTTTT
few | TRBJ1-1 | . | TRBV7-9 | CASSTTGNTEAFF | TGTGCCAGCAGCACGACAGGGAACACTGAAGCTTTCTTT
. | TRBJ2-1 | . | TRBV19 | CASSINPILTHDEQFF | TGTGCCAGTAGTATTAATCCCATACTAACGCACGATGAGCAGTTCTTC
. | TRBJ2-1 | . | TRBV5-4 | CASSFPGRNEQFF | TGTGCCAGCAGCTTCCCGGGCCGTAATGAGCAGTTCTTC
. | TRBJ2-1 | TRBD2 | TRBV18 | CASSLKRLAVNEQFF | TGTGCCAGCTCACTGAAAAGACTAGCGGTAAATGAGCAGTTCTTC
. | TRBJ1-5 | . | TRBV19 | CASSILQGPNQPQHF | TGTGCCAGTAGTATTCTGCAGGGACCAAATCAGCCCCAGCATTTT
. | TRBJ2-3 | . | TRBV5-1 | CASSLNQPTTDTQYF | TGCGCCAGCAGCTTGAACCAGCCCACCACAGATACGCAGTATTTT
. | TRBJ2-2 | . | TRBV2 | CASSRATGELFF | TGTGCCAGCAGTCGTGCGACCGGGGAGCTGTTTTTT
. | TRBJ2-4 | . | TRBV19 | CASSEAKNIQYF | TGTGCCAGTAGCGAAGCCAAAAACATTCAGTACTTC
. | TRBJ1-6 | TRBD1 | TRBV6-5 | CASSFLTGNNSPLHF | TGTGCCAGCAGCTTCTTGACAGGGAATAATTCACCCCTCCACTTT
. | TRBJ1-2 | . | TRBV30 | CAWRALGGWYGYTF | TGTGCCTGGAGAGCCTTAGGGGGTTGGTACGGCTACACCTTC
. | TRBJ2-1 | TRBD2 | TRBV7-9 | CASSREGLSYNEQFF | TGTGCCAGCAGCCGGGAGGGCCTTTCCTACAATGAGCAGTTCTTC
few | TRBJ2-7 | . | TRBV19 | CASSISALSYEQYF | TGTGCCAGTAGTATATCTGCGCTTTCCTACGAGCAGTACTTC
. | TRBJ2-2 | TRBD2 | TRBV28 | CASSLAKKAGGPSGELFF | TGTGCCAGCAGTTTAGCAAAGAAAGCGGGAGGGCCTTCCGGGGAGCTGTTTTTT
few | TRBJ2-5 | TRBD2 | TRBV19 | CASSIAREGGGKRETQYF | TGTGCCAGTAGTATAGCCCGGGAGGGAGGAGGAAAACGGGAGACCCAGTACTTC
. | TRBJ2-6 | TRBD1 | TRBV27 | CASSSRTGGYGRSGANVLTF | TGTGCCAGCAGTTCCAGGACAGGGGGTTACGGTCGCTCTGGGGCCAACGTCCTGACTTTC
. | TRBJ1-5 | . | TRBV30 | CAWRDNMNQPQHF | TGTGCCTGGAGAGACAACATGAATCAGCCCCAGCATTTT
. | TRBJ2-7 | . | TRBV19 | CADEQRSYEQYF | TGTGCCGACGAACAGAGATCCTACGAGCAGTACTTC
. | TRBJ2-2 | . | TRBV19 | CASSIAPWGGSNTGELFF | TGTGCCAGTAGTATAGCCCCGTGGGGTGGCTCGAACACCGGGGAGCTGTTTTTT
. | TRBJ1-2 | . | TRBV29-1 | CSVTGINYGYTF | TGCAGCGTTACGGGCATTAACTATGGCTACACCTTC
. | TRBJ2-2 | TRBD1 | TRBV5-1 | CASSQGQGASAGELFF | TGCGCCAGCAGCCAGGGACAGGGGGCATCTGCCGGGGAGCTGTTTTTT
. | TRBJ2-5 | . | TRBV29-1 | CSVVPKTVQETQYF | TGCAGCGTTGTACCCAAGACAGTCCAAGAGACCCAGTACTTC
. | TRBJ2-5 | . | TRBV29-1 | CSVDLGLETQYF | TGCAGCGTTGATCTGGGGTTAGAGACCCAGTACTTC
. | TRBJ2-1 | TRBD2 | TRBV28 | CASSQISGMNYNEQFF | TGTGCCAGCAGTCAGATTAGCGGGATGAATTACAATGAGCAGTTCTTC
once | TRBJ2-1 | TRBD2 | TRBV19 | CASSQSGRAAHSYNEQFF | TGTGCCAGTAGTCAAAGCGGGAGGGCCGCCCACTCCTACAATGAGCAGTTCTTC
. | TRBJ1-6 | . | TRBV5-1 | CASNEGGYNSPLHF | TGCGCCAGCAACGAAGGGGGCTATAATTCACCCCTCCACTTT
. | TRBJ1-1 | . | TRBV14 | CASSQVVGGTEAFF | TGTGCCAGCAGCCAAGTTGTAGGGGGCACTGAAGCTTTCTTT
. | TRBJ2-3 | . | TRBV19 | CASSASMGLPSTDTQYF | TGTGCCAGTAGTGCCTCAATGGGGCTCCCTAGCACAGATACGCAGTATTTT
. | TRBJ2-1 | . | TRBV7-9 | CASREIGPYNEQFF | TGTGCCAGCAGGGAGATTGGCCCGTACAATGAGCAGTTCTTC
. | TRBJ1-5 | . | TRBV28 | CASRVGAYSNQPQHF | TGTGCCAGCAGAGTCGGTGCTTATAGCAATCAGCCCCAGCATTTT
. | TRBJ2-5 | TRBD2 | TRBV7-8 | CASSHRGGRETQYF | TGTGCCAGCAGCCACCGGGGGGGGAGGGAGACCCAGTACTTC